The sample holds many counts of the clone carrying this T cell receptor (beta chain). These data come from a study of T-cell reconstitution after alpha-beta-depleted transplantation in children. Molecular barcoding with unique molecular identifiers was used for the TCRbeta library. TCRdb itself ran the PCR reads through MiXCR, one entry per CDR3 protein. The repertoire holds under 300,000 distinct CDR3 sequences, with roughly 11% as singletons. V lost 8 bases to trimming and J lost 3 bases, with 7 bases between them. The CDR3 covers 11 residues. The sequencing used peripheral blood, collected 180 days after TCRalphabeta/CD19-depleted stem cell transplant. The chain is built from TRBV12-3 or TRBV12-4 and TRBJ2-5, with no clear D. The source is a male patient between 2 and 15 years old who had a stem cell transplant for chronic granulomatous disease, so the T cells may come from the graft donor. The CDR3 is CASGPKETQYF. CDR3 DNA: TGTGCCAGCGGTCCAAAAGAGACCCAGTACTTC.